These 10 T cell receptor beta chains were all obtained from the same sample, sequenced in a study of CD8 T cells in Susac syndrome. Reverse transcription of about 0.45 to 1 ug RNA used random hexamers. Each CDR3 protein gets one entry after TCRdb re-called the immunoSEQ multiplex PCR reads with MiXCR. The sample lists some 300,000 distinct CDR3 sequences, around nine tenths occurring once. The sample was CD8+ T cells from PBMCs. The source of these receptors is a human donor with multiple sclerosis.

The chain carries TRBV3-1 and TRBJ2-7, with D uncertain. The germline CDR1 and CDR2 sequences are LGHDT and YNNKEL (reference sequence). Trimming removed 0 bases at V and 4 bases at J, with 10 bases between. The CDR3 has 14 residues. The chain's CDR3 is CASSQDTPPYEQYF. CDR3 sequence (DNA): TGTGCCAGCAGCCAAGATACGCCCCCTTACGAGCAGTACTTC.

The V gene is TRBV9, the J gene TRBJ2-7; 8 bases are a match to TRBD2. Germline values: CDR1 SGDLS, CDR2 YYNGEE. The CDR3 length is 15 residues. J was trimmed by 7 bases and V by 4 bases; bases with no gene match: 13. In DNA form, the CDR3 reads TGTGCCAGCAGCACCCCCGGGACTAGTGAATCAGAGCAGTACTTC. Translated: CASSTPGTSESEQYF.

The chain links TRBV20-1 to TRBJ1-2; D is uncertain. The length of the CDR3 is 12 residues. Trimming cost V 1 base and J 5 bases, with 8 bases left between them. CDR1 is DFQATT, CDR2 SNEGSKA, per germline (reference sequence). The CDR3 DNA reads as TGCAGTGCTAGAGTGTCCCTGTATGGCTACACCTTC. Protein sequence: CSARVSLYGYTF.

This clonotype appeared a single time. The CDR3 sequence is CASSFGDRGYQPQHF. The CDR3 nucleotides read TGTGCCAGCAGCTTTGGGGACAGGGGGTATCAGCCCCAGCATTTT. This chain links TRBV5-5 with TRBJ1-5, with TRBD1 matching 11 bases. V was clipped by 2 bases and J by 5 bases; unmatched bases: 3. CDR1 and CDR2 (germline): SGHKS, YYEKEE (reference sequence). The CDR3 contains 15 residues.

The V gene is TRBV30, the J gene TRBJ2-1, with D hard to call. The CDR3 runs 11 residues. Trimming removed 4 bases at V and 4 bases at J, with 5 bases between. The V gene's germline CDR1 is GTSNPN and CDR2 SVGIG (reference sequence). The CDR3 loop reads CAWKLYNEQFF. The DNA of the CDR3 is TGTGCCTGGAAGTTATACAATGAGCAGTTCTTC. The full variable domain, rest sourced from reference TRBV30 and TRBJ2-1, is SQTIHQWPATLVQPVGSPLSLECTVEGTSNPNLYWYRQAAGRGLQLLFYSVGIGQISSEVPQNLSASRPQDRQFILSSKKLLLSDSGFYLCAWKLYNEQFFGPGTRLTVL.

The chain joins TRBV7-3 to TRBJ2-2; D perhaps matches TRBD2 (6 bases). The CDR3 extends over 20 amino acids. V was shortened by 6 bases and J by 0 bases, with 26 bases between the two germline ends. CDR1 is SGHTA, CDR2 FQGTGA, per germline. DNA of the CDR3: TGTGCCAGCAGGGGGTTGGCGTTGGAGCGGGCCAGCGCGAACACCGGGGAGCTGTTTTTT. This translates into CASRGLALERASANTGELFF.

This clonotype was recorded once. This chain joins TRBV19 and TRBJ2-7; D unclear. V gave up 5 bases and J gave up 5 bases, with 7 bases separating them. Germline V gene data show CDR1 as LNHDA and CDR2 as SQIVND (reference sequence). This CDR3 region has 11 residues. The CDR3 protein is CASSDGHEQYF. The CDR3 DNA sequence: TGTGCCAGTAGTGATGGACACGAGCAGTACTTC. Looking up the rest from reference TRBV19 and TRBJ2-7 gives the full variable domain: DGGITQSPKYLFRKEGQNVTLSCEQNLNHDAMYWYRQDPGQGLRLIYYSQIVNDFQKGDIAEGYSVSREKKESFPLTVTSAQKNPTAFYLCASSDGHEQYFGPGTRLTVT.

This clonotype has a single count. The gene calls are TRBV4-2 and TRBJ2-3; no clear D gene. Germline assignment: CDR1 LGHNA and CDR2 YNFKEQ. V was trimmed by 6 bases and J by 0 bases, leaving 13 bases between them. The CDR3 extends over 15 amino acids. CDR3: CASRNTVISTDTQYF. DNA of the CDR3: TGTGCCAGCAGAAATACAGTTATTAGCACAGATACGCAGTATTTT.

This rearrangement joins TRBV5-4 to TRBJ2-7; TRBD2 agrees at 8 bases. The V segment lost 0 bases and the J segment 2 bases; nucleotides outside the gene matches: 7. CDR3 length: 16 residues. CDR1 is SGHNT and CDR2 is YYREEE in the germline V gene (reference sequence). This CDR3 reads CASSLELAGLTYEQYF. CDR3 nucleotides: TGTGCCAGCAGCTTGGAGCTAGCGGGTCTTACCTACGAGCAGTACTTC.

This chain uses TRBV4-2 with TRBJ2-1; the D is unclear. The CDR3 sequence is 15 residues long. With 0 bases removed from V and 8 bases from J, the gap between germline ends came to 14 bases. Germline CDR1 and CDR2: LGHNA and YNFKEQ. CDR3 loop: CASSQDPQTWDEQFF. In nucleotides, the CDR3 is TGTGCCAGCAGCCAAGATCCCCAGACCTGGGATGAGCAGTTCTTC.